This T cell receptor beta chain was documented in a study of cytomegalovirus exposure and HLA in healthy donors. Whole-study findings and limits: Researchers catalogued some 160 TCR beta chains as cytomegalovirus-associated.

This clone was picked up one time. The target antigen is unknown. Primers included in the PCR were 60 Vbeta and 13 Jbeta primers. Method: immunoSEQ multiplex PCR; TCRdb's copy keeps in-frame clones and lacks some. The table shows nearly 110,000 clones, with roughly 82% occurring only once. Sequencing was carried out using PBMCs. This TCR was sampled from a man aged 25 to 40 in good health and CMV-seropositive.

The CDR3 here is CASSRDRGLTEAFF. DNA of the CDR3: TGTGCCAGCTCACGGGACAGGGGGCTCACTGAAGCTTTCTTT. This sequence joins TRBV18 and TRBJ1-1, with 12 bases lining up with TRBD1. Germline loops: CDR1 KGHSH, CDR2 LQKENI. This CDR3 region has 14 residues. With V trimmed by 4 bases and J by 4 bases, 1 base remained unmatched.